The rows below give T cell receptor beta chains drawn from one sample of a study of CD8 T cells in Susac syndrome. In TCRdb, the immunoSEQ multiplex PCR reads were re-called with MiXCR into one record per CDR3 protein. Found here are around 50,000 distinct CDR3 sequences, about 92% of them singletons; the top ten hold roughly 0.4%. Sequencing input: CD8+ T cells from PBMCs. The receptors derive from a human donor in good health. Both conserved end residues are part of each CDR3. A D gene is named only where the DNA matches it firmly. Expanded clones are given a class, and other clones once, few, many or no size at all.

d_call,v_call,j_call,clone_size,cdr3_nt,cdr3_aa
-,TRBV10-3,TRBJ2-2,-,TGTGCCATCAGTGAAGGTCAAGGGATTACCGGGGAGCTGTTTTTT,CAISEGQGITGELFF
-,TRBV11-2,TRBJ2-1,-,TGTGCCAGCAGCTTAGATACGTGGGAGACAGGAACGTTCTTC,CASSLDTWETGTFF
-,TRBV27,TRBJ1-1,-,TGTGCCAGCAGTTTATCGAAGGGGAACACTGAAGCTTTCTTT,CASSLSKGNTEAFF
-,TRBV12-5,TRBJ2-1,-,TGTGCTAGTGGTTTCGGTGGGGTGAATGAGCAGTTCTTC,CASGFGGVNEQFF
TRBD1,TRBV4-3,TRBJ1-2,-,TGCGCCAGCAGCCAAGATCGGGACAGGGGCGCCGTCGGCTACACCTTC,CASSQDRDRGAVGYTF
-,TRBV29-1,TRBJ1-2,-,TGCAGCGTTGGGACTACGAACTATGGCTACACCTTC,CSVGTTNYGYTF
TRBD1,TRBV7-9,TRBJ2-7,-,TGTGCCAGCAGCTTCGACCGGGACAGCCTCTCCTACGAGCAGTACTTC,CASSFDRDSLSYEQYF
TRBD1,TRBV4-1,TRBJ2-7,-,TGCGCCAGCAGCCAAGATGGGACAGCTTACGAGCAGTACTTC,CASSQDGTAYEQYF
-,TRBV19,TRBJ2-2,once,TGTGCCAGTAGCCCAACTAGCCCCGGGGAGCTGTTTTTT,CASSPTSPGELFF
-,TRBV29-1,TRBJ1-2,-,TGCAGCGTGCCCGTTTTCGGGCCCACCGGCTACACCTTC,CSVPVFGPTGYTF
TRBD1,TRBV11-1,TRBJ2-7,-,TGTGCCAGCAGCTCCATCCAGTCCCGGGACAGCACTCTCCCGGCTTACGAGCAGTACTTC,CASSSIQSRDSTLPAYEQYF
-,TRBV10-3,TRBJ1-1,-,TGTGCCACGCGGGAGGAGAACACTGAAGCTTTCTTT,CATREENTEAFF
-,TRBV3-1,TRBJ2-7,-,TGTGCCAGCAGCCCCGGCCCGGGATACGAGCAGTACTTC,CASSPGPGYEQYF
TRBD1,TRBV7-9,TRBJ2-7,-,TGTGCCAGCAGCCCGGGACAGGTCTACGAGCAGTACTTC,CASSPGQVYEQYF
-,TRBV7-9,TRBJ2-1,once,TGTGCCAGCAGCTCGGCTCTCGCGGGATTGTCGAATGAGCAGTTCTTC,CASSSALAGLSNEQFF
TRBD1,TRBV7-2,TRBJ2-1,once,TGTGCCAGCAGCTTACCCCCGACAGGGGCCCGTTACAATGAGCAGTTCTTC,CASSLPPTGARYNEQFF
TRBD2,TRBV2,TRBJ2-1,-,TGTGCCAGCAGAAGACGAACTAGCGAAAGCCCCAATGAGCAGTTCTTC,CASRRRTSESPNEQFF
TRBD1,TRBV4-3,TRBJ2-1,-,TGCGCCAGCAGCCAAGAAGACAGGGCAGCCTACAATGAGCAGTTCTTC,CASSQEDRAAYNEQFF
-,TRBV20-1,TRBJ2-5,-,TGCAGTGCTAGAGATCGGGAGCGGGACCAAGAGACCCAGTACTTC,CSARDRERDQETQYF
TRBD1,TRBV7-9,TRBJ1-4,once,TGTGCCAGCGGACAGGGATCAGGTGAAAAACTGTTTTTT,CASGQGSGEKLFF
-,TRBV20-1,TRBJ2-5,-,TGCAGTGCTAGAGAGGCTCCTCGGTCACGCGGCGAGACCCAGTACTTC,CSAREAPRSRGETQYF
TRBD1,TRBV3-1,TRBJ2-7,-,TGTGCCAGCAGCCCAATAATAAGACAGGGGGCTGACTACGAGCAGTACTTC,CASSPIIRQGADYEQYF
-,TRBV3-1,TRBJ2-2,-,TGTGCCAGCGGACCAACCGGGACACCCTCCACCGGGGAGCTGTTTTTT,CASGPTGTPSTGELFF
-,TRBV3-1,TRBJ1-2,-,TGTGCCAGCAGCCCGAACAGGGATGGCTACACCTTC,CASSPNRDGYTF
-,TRBV28,TRBJ2-7,-,TGTGCCAGCAGTGACGGGAGCCACAGACTCTACGAGCAGTACTTC,CASSDGSHRLYEQYF
TRBD2,TRBV27,TRBJ2-7,-,TGTGCCAGCAGTTTACAGCGGGGCTCGGGGGAGCAGTACTTC,CASSLQRGSGEQYF
-,TRBV14,TRBJ2-1,-,TGTGCCAGCAGCCAGGACTGGGAGCAGTTCTTC,CASSQDWEQFF
-,TRBV27,TRBJ2-4,-,TGTGCCAGCAGTTCAGACTCCCGAGGGAACATTCAGTACTTC,CASSSDSRGNIQYF
TRBD1,TRBV11-2,TRBJ2-6,-,TGTGCCAGCAGCTCACCATCCGGGACAGGGGTTTTTGGGGCCAACGTCCTGACTTTC,CASSSPSGTGVFGANVLTF
-,TRBV7-6,TRBJ2-7,-,TGTGCCAGCAGCTTGGATACAGGGTCCCAGATCTACGAGCAGTACTTC,CASSLDTGSQIYEQYF
TRBD1,TRBV4-1,TRBJ2-1,-,TGCGCCAGCAGCCTGACCCCGACAGGGGATGGGCAGTTCTTC,CASSLTPTGDGQFF
-,TRBV6-5,TRBJ2-1,-,TGTGCCAGCAGCTCAACGTGGGGGCAGTTCTTC,CASSSTWGQFF
TRBD2,TRBV5-6,TRBJ2-5,-,TGTGCCAGCAGCTTGTCGGGAGCGGGGGAAGAGACCCAGTACTTC,CASSLSGAGEETQYF
-,TRBV4-1,TRBJ1-5,-,TGCGCCAGCAGCCAAGATAGGACGGAAGGGCAGCCCCAGCATTTT,CASSQDRTEGQPQHF
-,TRBV5-1,TRBJ1-1,-,TGCGCCAGCAGCTCCTCTGGGGGCGTGAACACTGAAGCTTTCTTT,CASSSSGGVNTEAFF
TRBD2,TRBV29-1,TRBJ2-1,-,TGCAGCGTGGCCGGGACTAGCGGTTCCTACAATGAGCAGTTCTTC,CSVAGTSGSYNEQFF
-,TRBV4-1,TRBJ1-1,-,TGCGCCAGCAGCCACACTGGACGGTATGAAGCTTTCTTT,CASSHTGRYEAFF
-,TRBV30,TRBJ2-1,-,TGTGCCTGGAGTGTCGATAGCGCCAGCTCCTACAATGAGCAGTTCTTC,CAWSVDSASSYNEQFF
-,TRBV25-1,TRBJ1-4,-,TGTGCCAGCAGTGAATTGGACGGACGTAATGAAAAACTGTTTTTT,CASSELDGRNEKLFF
TRBD1,TRBV7-9,TRBJ2-6,-,TGTGCCAGCAGCTCCACCAGGACAGGTTTTAGGTCAGGGGCCAACGTCCTGACTTTC,CASSSTRTGFRSGANVLTF
-,TRBV7-9,TRBJ2-1,-,TGTGCCAGCAGCTTACTCGCAGTTAGCTCCTACAATGAGCAGTTCTTC,CASSLLAVSSYNEQFF
TRBD1,TRBV7-8,TRBJ2-1,-,TGTGCCAGCAGCACCGGACAGGGAGGCGGCAATGAGCAGTTCTTC,CASSTGQGGGNEQFF